This T cell receptor beta chain was recovered during a study of blood T cell repertoires in COVID-19 (TCRdb year 2020). About the full investigation: The collaborator samples originated in the United States, Italy and Spain and spanned the acute and convalescent phases of COVID-19. The prospective study material was composed of cDNA or gDNA derived from T cells, B-cell-depleted T cells, or PBMCs. Subjects who had been exposed to COVID-19, were actively infected with it, or had recovered from it provided the deeply sampled blood TCRbeta repertoires that made up the dataset. The repertoires were made available in a free public database intended to serve as a resource for research on the immune response to SARS-CoV-2. The samples were drawn from two sources: the first 160 participants of the ongoing ImmuneRACE study, and 1,254 subjects contributed by 6 global collaborators. A de-identified subject ID, COVID-19 status, age in years and sex were almost always included in the sample metadata. Where available, HLA class I and class II types were obtained from metadata supplied by the sample provider rather than from assay-based typing. What the research found in general, with its limitations: How much clinical and demographic metadata was included differed by source and by participant, and the metadata was provided uncurated.

From the cysteine up to the phenylalanine, the CDR3 has a length of 14 residues. Of the read, only the CDR3 DNA is kept; its 42 bases are in frame from base 1. At the junction V is shortened by 6 bases and J by 4 bases, with 12 bases in between. Looking up the germline V gene yields CDR1 WSHSY and CDR2 SAAADI. The immunoSEQ Assay, a bias-controlled multiplex PCR, was used to amplify TCRbeta CDR3 regions from genomic DNA. The source study handled its data this way. Within the assay, amplification of reference gene primers was used to estimate how many nucleated cells each sample contained. To quantify the absolute abundance of each unique TCRbeta CDR3 rearrangement, sequence reads were collapsed and filtered. For each sample, productive Simpson clonality was calculated by taking the square root of Simpson's diversity index across productive rearrangements. What TCRdb holds here is the immuneACCESS table cut down to in-frame rearrangements. Part of the clones is not present; checked against another copy, under half of the missing clones reflect an unresolved V gene, and the others are unexplained. The DNA gave D and trimming, while V, J and clone size come from that table. Within this sample are 85,000 to 95,000 clones, with around nine tenths of them counted one time only. The biggest ten clones account for 4.9% of the sample.

Turning to this clone: This clone's antigen is unknown. Base quality data are lacking; no much larger clone is found one base away.

Whole blood was collected in K2EDTA tubes by collaborating institutions according to the institutions' own protocols. For TCRbeta analysis, collaborators shipped samples in one of three forms: frozen whole blood, isolated PBMCs, or DNA extracted from either of those sample types. The sequence joins TRBV10-2 to TRBJ2-2; TRBD2 is a possible D gene, resting on 7 matching bases. This TCR came from a woman of 80 years or more with acute or convalescent COVID-19. Sequencing was carried out using peripheral blood. This receptor carries the CDR3 CASRERGGTGELFF. The nucleotide sequence is given as TGCGCCAGCAGAGAAAGGGGGGGCACCGGGGAGCTGTTTTTT.